The 16 T cell receptor beta chains given below trace back to one sample, sequenced in a study of blood T cell repertoires in COVID-19. The data were produced by immunoSEQ multiplex PCR, yet TCRdb's version contains in-frame clones alone and is incomplete. The sample shows 100,000 to 150,000 clones, roughly 90% of them seen only once. The sequenced material came from PBMCs or T cells enriched from blood (not recorded which). The receptors stem from a woman between 45 and 65 years old who had recovered from COVID-19.

The chain has TRBV10-1 and TRBJ2-3, with 12 bases matching TRBD2. V was pared by 5 bases and J by 5 bases, with 5 bases of the junction left unmatched. The CDR3 totals 15 residues. Germline CDR1 reads WNHNN; CDR2 reads SYGVQD (reference sequence). CDR3 region: CASSTSGGPEDTQYF. CDR3 nucleotides: TGCGCCAGCAGTACTAGCGGGGGGCCAGAAGATACGCAGTATTTT.

The V gene is TRBV21-1, the J gene TRBJ2-1; the DNA was not used to check the table's D call, TRBD2. TRBV21-1 is noted as a pseudogene. This CDR3 is 15 amino acids long. As DNA, the CDR3 is TGTGCCAGCAGCTCCCGGGACTTCCTCTACAATGAGCAGTTCTTC. Its translation: CASSSRDFLYNEQFF.

The chain recombines TRBV7-9 with TRBJ2-3; tentatively, D is TRBD2 (6 bases). Per the germline V gene, CDR1 is SEHNR and CDR2 is FQNEAQ (reference sequence). The CDR3 contains 16 residues. V was shortened by 3 bases and J by 0 bases, with 13 bases between the two germline ends. CDR3 residues: CASSLWLARSTDTQYF. The CDR3 DNA follows: TGTGCCAGCAGCTTGTGGCTAGCGAGAAGCACAGATACGCAGTATTTT.

In its sample, this clone was seen a few times. This chain joins TRBV5-1 and TRBJ1-2, with 7 bases that match TRBD1. Germline CDR1 SGHRS, CDR2 YFSETQ. Trimming at V came to 4 bases and at J to 4 bases, leaving 10 bases not matched to a gene. The CDR3 is 15 residues long. This CDR3 is CASSDRDSQLYGYTF. The CDR3 DNA follows: TGCGCCAGCAGCGATCGGGACAGCCAGCTCTATGGCTACACCTTC.

The V call is TRBV9, the J call TRBJ2-5; 14 bases are shared with TRBD2. This CDR3 region has 15 residues. The ends lost 0 bases at V and 5 bases at J; junction bases unmatched: 0. Germline CDR1 reads SGDLS; CDR2 reads YYNGEE. The CDR3 DNA reads TGTGCCAGCAGCGTAGGACTAGCGGGGGGGGAGACCCAGTACTTC. Translated, it gives CASSVGLAGGETQYF.

The V call is TRBV11-3, the J call TRBJ1-1; D not certain. Germline-derived CDR1 and CDR2 are SGHNT and YENEEA. The CDR3 totals 14 residues. V lost 1 base, J lost 1 base, and 7 bases lay in between. The CDR3 loop reads CASSLARWNTEAFF. CDR3 bases: TGTGCCAGCAGCTTAGCGCGGTGGAACACTGAAGCTTTCTTT.

This chain connects TRBV5-6 to TRBJ2-5; D not resolved. Trimming removed 3 bases from V and 4 bases from J, with 10 bases in between. This CDR3 is 13 amino acids long. Germline V CDR1 and CDR2: SGHDT, YYEEEE. The CDR3 loop is CASSSDTVETQYF. CDR3 coding DNA: TGTGCCAGCAGCTCCGACACGGTAGAGACCCAGTACTTC. The variable domain in full, completed from reference TRBV5-6 and TRBJ2-5, reads DAGVTQSPTHLIKTRGQQVTLRCSPKSGHDTVSWYQQALGQGPQFIFQYYEEEERQRGNFPDRFSGHQFPNYSSELNVNALLLGDSALYLCASSSDTVETQYFGPGTRLLVL.

The CDR3 DNA reads TGTGCCAGCAGCTTGATGACAATAGGGGGCGGACCCCAGCATTTT. It encodes CASSLMTIGGGPQHF. This sequence joins TRBV5-6 and TRBJ1-5; TRBD1 matches 7 bases. Germline V gives CDR1 SGHDT, CDR2 YYEEEE. J lost 10 bases, V lost 1 base, and 11 bases had no gene match. This CDR3 contains 15 residues.

The V and J genes are TRBV5-6 and TRBJ1-2; perhaps TRBD1 as D (6 bases). Germline V gives CDR1 SGHDT, CDR2 YYEEEE. The CDR3 sequence is 13 residues long. Trimming pared 4 bases from V and 8 bases from J, leaving 15 bases between. CDR3 DNA sequence: TGTGCCAGCAGCCCGGTTGGGGGCAAAGGCTACACCTTC. Protein sequence: CASSPVGGKGYTF. Based on the CDR3 plus reference TRBV5-6 and TRBJ1-2, the full variable domain is DAGVTQSPTHLIKTRGQQVTLRCSPKSGHDTVSWYQQALGQGPQFIFQYYEEEERQRGNFPDRFSGHQFPNYSSELNVNALLLGDSALYLCASSPVGGKGYTFGSGTRLTVV.

Only a few counts were recorded for this clone. The rearrangement joins TRBV3-1 (or the pseudogene TRBV3-2) to TRBJ2-7, with D uncertain. Trimming stripped 1 base from V and 6 bases from J, with 4 bases between. The V gene's germline CDR1 is LGHDT and CDR2 YNNKEL (reference sequence). The CDR3 runs to 11 residues. CDR3 DNA sequence: TGTGCCAGCAGCCAAGCGGGCGAGCAGTACTTC. Translation: CASSQAGEQYF.

Remarks on this clone: One end of the junction does not line up with germline, which may come from a read error. The chain links TRBV7-7 to TRBJ2-1; possible D gene TRBD2, 6 bases. CDR1 is SSHAT, CDR2 FNYEAQ, per germline (reference sequence). This CDR3 contains 15 residues. The CDR3 protein is CASSRDSGSYNEQFF. CDR3 nucleotides: TGTGCTAGCAGCCGGGACTCGGGGTCCTACAATGAGCAGTTCTTC. Drawing the rest from reference TRBV7-7 and TRBJ2-1, the complete variable domain is GAGVSQSPRYKVTKRGQDVTLRCDPISSHATLYWYQQALGQGPEFLTYFNYEAQPDKSGLPSDRFSAERPEGSISTLTIQRTEQRDSAMYRCASSRDSGSYNEQFFGPGTRLTVL.

The chain combines TRBV5-6 with TRBJ2-7, with TRBD1 as a possible D gene (5 bases). Trimming removed 3 bases at V and 2 bases at J, with 15 bases between. CDR1 is SGHDT, CDR2 YYEEEE, per germline. This CDR3 has 15 residues. The CDR3 coding sequence is TGTGCCAGCAGCTCATACATACAGGAAACCTACGAGCAGTACTTC. Protein product: CASSSYIQETYEQYF.

This sequence joins TRBV10-3 and TRBJ2-5; TRBD1 agrees at 11 bases. Germline V gives CDR1 ENHRY, CDR2 SYGVKD. The junction had 4 bases not matched to a gene; V was cut back by 10 bases and J by 3 bases. The CDR3 totals 13 residues. CDR3 DNA sequence: TGTGCCACCCGGACAGGGGGCGAAGAGACCCAGTACTTC. Translated, it gives CATRTGGEETQYF.

This chain connects TRBV3-1 (or the pseudogene TRBV3-2) to TRBJ2-1, with TRBD2 matching 9 bases. The trim removed 1 base at V and 3 bases at J, leaving 4 bases unmatched. This CDR3 comprises 16 residues. Germline values: CDR1 LGHDT, CDR2 YNNKEL (reference sequence). The CDR3 reads CASSQGGGAVYNEQFF. DNA of the CDR3: TGTGCCAGCAGCCAAGGCGGGGGGGCTGTCTACAATGAGCAGTTCTTC.

The rearrangement joins TRBV5-6 to TRBJ1-2; D gene ambiguous. With 0 bases removed from V and 8 bases from J, the gap between germline ends came to 8 bases. Germline V gene data show CDR1 as SGHDT and CDR2 as YYEEEE. The CDR3 extends over 12 amino acids. The CDR3, as DNA: TGTGCCAGCAGCTTGGCCTCGAGGGGCTACACCTTC. This sequence encodes CASSLASRGYTF. The full variable domain, its missing parts supplied by reference TRBV5-6 and TRBJ1-2, is DAGVTQSPTHLIKTRGQQVTLRCSPKSGHDTVSWYQQALGQGPQFIFQYYEEEERQRGNFPDRFSGHQFPNYSSELNVNALLLGDSALYLCASSLASRGYTFGSGTRLTVV.

This clone was seen once. The same CDR3 can be traced to other DNA sequences in this sample. This sequence joins TRBV18 and TRBJ2-3; D perhaps matches TRBD2 (6 bases). From germline, CDR1 is KGHSH and CDR2 LQKENI. This CDR3 spans 14 amino acids. Trimming cost V 2 bases and J 3 bases, with 9 bases left between them. CDR3 coding DNA: TGTGCCAGCTCACCAGACCGGGGGACAGATACGCAGTATTTT. It translates to CASSPDRGTDTQYF.